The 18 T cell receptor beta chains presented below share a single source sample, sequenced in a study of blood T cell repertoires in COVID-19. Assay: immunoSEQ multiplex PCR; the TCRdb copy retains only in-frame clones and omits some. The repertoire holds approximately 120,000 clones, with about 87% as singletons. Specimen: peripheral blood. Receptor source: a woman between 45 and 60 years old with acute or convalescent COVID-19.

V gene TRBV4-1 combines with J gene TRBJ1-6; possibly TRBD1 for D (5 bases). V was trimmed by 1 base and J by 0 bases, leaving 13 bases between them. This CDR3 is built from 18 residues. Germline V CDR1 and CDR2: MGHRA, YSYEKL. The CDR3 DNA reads TGCGCCAGCAGCCAAGGAGTTAGGGGAGGCTCCTATAATTCACCCCTCCACTTT. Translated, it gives CASSQGVRGGSYNSPLHF.

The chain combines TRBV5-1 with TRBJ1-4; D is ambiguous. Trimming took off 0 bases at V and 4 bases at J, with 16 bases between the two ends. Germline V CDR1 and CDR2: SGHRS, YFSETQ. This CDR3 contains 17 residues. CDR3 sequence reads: CASSLGYLVDDNEKLFF. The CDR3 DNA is TGCGCCAGCAGCTTGGGGTACCTGGTAGATGATAATGAAAAACTGTTTTTT.

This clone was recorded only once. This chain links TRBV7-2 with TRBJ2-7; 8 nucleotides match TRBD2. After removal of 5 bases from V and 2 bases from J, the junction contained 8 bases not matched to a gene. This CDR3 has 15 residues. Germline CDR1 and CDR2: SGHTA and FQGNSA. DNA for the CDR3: TGTGCCAGCAGCGCGCAGCGGGGGTCTCCCTACGAGCAGTACTTC. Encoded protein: CASSAQRGSPYEQYF.

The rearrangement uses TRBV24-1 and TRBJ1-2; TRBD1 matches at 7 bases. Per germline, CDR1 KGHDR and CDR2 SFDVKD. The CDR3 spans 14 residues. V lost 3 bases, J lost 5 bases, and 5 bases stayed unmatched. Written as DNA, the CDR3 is TGTGCCACCAGTGATCAGGGACAGATTTATGGCTACACCTTC. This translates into CATSDQGQIYGYTF.

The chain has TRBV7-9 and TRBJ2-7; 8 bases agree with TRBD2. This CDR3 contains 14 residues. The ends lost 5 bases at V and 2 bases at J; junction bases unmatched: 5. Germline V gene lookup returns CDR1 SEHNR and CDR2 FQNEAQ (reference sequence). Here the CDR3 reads CASSRGGTAYEQYF. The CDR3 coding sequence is TGTGCCAGCAGCCGCGGGGGGACGGCCTACGAGCAGTACTTC.

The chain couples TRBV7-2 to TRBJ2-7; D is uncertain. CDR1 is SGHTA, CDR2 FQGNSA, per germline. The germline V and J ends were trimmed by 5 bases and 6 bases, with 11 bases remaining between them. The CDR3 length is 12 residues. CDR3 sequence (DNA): TGTGCCAGCAGCCCCCAGACTTTCGAGCAGTACTTC. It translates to CASSPQTFEQYF.

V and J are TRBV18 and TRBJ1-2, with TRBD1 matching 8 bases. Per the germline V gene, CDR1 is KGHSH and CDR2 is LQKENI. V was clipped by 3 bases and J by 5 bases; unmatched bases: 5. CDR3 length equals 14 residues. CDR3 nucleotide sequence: TGTGCCAGCTCACCTGGACAGGGTTGGTATGGCTACACCTTC. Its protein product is CASSPGQGWYGYTF.

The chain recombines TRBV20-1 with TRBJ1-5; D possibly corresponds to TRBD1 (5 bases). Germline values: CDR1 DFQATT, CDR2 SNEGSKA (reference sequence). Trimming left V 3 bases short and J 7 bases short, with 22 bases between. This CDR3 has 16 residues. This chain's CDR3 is CSASPSIGGWNQPQHF. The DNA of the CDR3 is TGCAGTGCTAGTCCATCTATTGGGGGGTGGAACCAGCCCCAGCATTTT.

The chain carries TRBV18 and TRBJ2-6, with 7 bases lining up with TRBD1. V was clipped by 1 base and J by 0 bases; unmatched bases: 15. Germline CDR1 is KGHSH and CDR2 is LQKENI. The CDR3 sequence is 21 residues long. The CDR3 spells CASSPLPLTGLPTSGANVLTF. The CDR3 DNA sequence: TGTGCCAGCTCACCACTCCCCTTGACAGGGCTTCCTACCTCTGGGGCCAACGTCCTGACTTTC.

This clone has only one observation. CDR3 residues: CASRGTGHSNQPQHF. The CDR3 bases are TGTGCCAGCAGGGGGACAGGGCATAGCAATCAGCCCCAGCATTTT. The V call is TRBV28, the J call TRBJ1-5, with 9 bases identical to TRBD1. Per the germline V gene, CDR1 is MDHEN and CDR2 is SYDVKM. The CDR3 loop spans 15 amino acids. V was pared by 6 bases and J by 0 bases, with 3 bases of the junction left unmatched.

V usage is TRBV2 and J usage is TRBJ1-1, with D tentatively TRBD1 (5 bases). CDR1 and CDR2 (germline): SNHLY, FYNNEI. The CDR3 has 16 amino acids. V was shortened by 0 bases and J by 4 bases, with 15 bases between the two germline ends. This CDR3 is CASSEALGRGSTEAFF. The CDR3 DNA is TGTGCCAGCAGTGAAGCCCTGGGCCGGGGGAGCACTGAAGCTTTCTTT.

This CDR3 reads CASSPTENTGELFF. The CDR3 DNA is TGCGCCAGCAGCCCAACAGAGAACACCGGGGAGCTGTTTTTT. The chain has TRBV10-2 and TRBJ2-2; D gene unclear. The germline gives CDR1 WSHSY, CDR2 SAAADI. This CDR3 is built from 14 residues. Trimming removed 6 bases from V and 1 base from J, with 9 bases in between.

DNA of the CDR3: TGTGCCAGCTCAACAGGACAGGGCGGAGATACGCAGTATTTT. It is translated as CASSTGQGGDTQYF. The chain joins TRBV18 to TRBJ2-3; 8 bases fit TRBD1. The CDR3 sequence is 14 residues long. Germline loops: CDR1 KGHSH, CDR2 LQKENI. Trimming removed 5 bases from V and 5 bases from J; junction bases left unmatched: 6.

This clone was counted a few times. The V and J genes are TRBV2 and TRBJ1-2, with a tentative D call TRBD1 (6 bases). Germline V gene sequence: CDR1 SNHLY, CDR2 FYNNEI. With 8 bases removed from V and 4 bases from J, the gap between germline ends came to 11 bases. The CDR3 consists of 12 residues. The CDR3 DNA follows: TGTGCCAGCCAGGACAGCGCCTATGGCTACACCTTC. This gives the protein CASQDSAYGYTF.

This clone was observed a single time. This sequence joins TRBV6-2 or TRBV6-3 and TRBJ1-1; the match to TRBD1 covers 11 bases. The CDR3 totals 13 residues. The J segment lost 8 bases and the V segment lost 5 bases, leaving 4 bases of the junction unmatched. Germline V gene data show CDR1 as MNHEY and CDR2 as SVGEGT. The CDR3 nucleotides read TGTGCCAGCAGTGGACAGGGGGCGCAGGAAGCTTTCTTT. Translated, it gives CASSGQGAQEAFF.

The CDR3 reads CASSPQGGRNTEAFF. Here the CDR3 DNA reads TGTGCCAGCAGCCCTCAGGGGGGACGGAACACTGAAGCTTTCTTT. The chain is built from TRBV7-3 and TRBJ1-1; 7 bases match TRBD1. The CDR3 extends over 15 amino acids. CDR1 is SGHTA, CDR2 FQGTGA, per germline. Germline trimming cut 5 bases from V and 1 base from J; bases unmatched to any gene: 7.

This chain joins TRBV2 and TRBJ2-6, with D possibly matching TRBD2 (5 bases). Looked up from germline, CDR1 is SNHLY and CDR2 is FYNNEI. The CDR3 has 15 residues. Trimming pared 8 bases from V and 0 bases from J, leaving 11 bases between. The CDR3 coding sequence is TGTGCCAGCGTCGGGGTGCGCTCTGGGGCCAACGTCCTGACTTTC. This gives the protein CASVGVRSGANVLTF.

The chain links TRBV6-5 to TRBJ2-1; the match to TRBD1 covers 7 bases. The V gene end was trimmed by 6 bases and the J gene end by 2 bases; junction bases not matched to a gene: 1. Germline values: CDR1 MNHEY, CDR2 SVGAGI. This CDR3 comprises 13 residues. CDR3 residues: CASRGTAYNEQFF. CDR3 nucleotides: TGTGCCAGCAGGGGGACAGCCTACAATGAGCAGTTCTTC.